The 24 T cell receptor beta chains below all came from one sample that was sequenced in a study of T-cell memory formation after mild COVID-19. TCRdb itself ran the 5' RACE reads through MiXCR, one entry per CDR3 protein. The data contain around 510,000 distinct CDR3 sequences, about a fifth of them singletons. Sequences were obtained from PBMCs or a T cell subset sorted from them (not recorded which). These receptors were obtained from an adult woman who had mild COVID-19 (a few samples of this study predate the infection). Cell type and time point are not known.

V usage is TRBV20-1 and J usage is TRBJ1-5; D possibly corresponds to TRBD1 (5 bases). Germline values: CDR1 DFQATT, CDR2 SNEGSKA (reference sequence). The CDR3 is made up of 14 amino acids. V lost 3 bases to trimming and J lost 2 bases, with 11 bases between them. For the CDR3, the DNA is TGCAGTGCTAGTCCAGCGGGGGGCAATCAGCCCCAGCATTTT. It encodes CSASPAGGNQPQHF.

This clonotype was observed a few times. The V gene is TRBV9, the J gene TRBJ2-3; D not resolved. V shed 0 bases and J shed 6 bases, with 14 bases lying between them. CDR1 and CDR2 from the germline V gene are SGDLS and YYNGEE. This CDR3 region has 15 residues. CDR3 bases: TGTGCCAGCAGCGTAGGGGTCCCTTCATTGGATACGCAGTATTTT. This gives the protein CASSVGVPSLDTQYF.

This clonotype was counted only a few times. J is TRBJ2-7 and V is TRBV7-6; TRBD2 agrees at 10 bases. Germline CDR1 reads SGHVS; CDR2 reads FNYEAQ. Trimming cost V 5 bases and J 2 bases; bases outside gene matches: 15. There are 18 residues in the CDR3. CDR3 coding DNA: TGTGCCAGCAGCCCCAGAGGTTATGCTAGCGGGGGAACCTACGAGCAGTACTTC. Amino acids: CASSPRGYASGGTYEQYF. Combining the CDR3 with reference TRBV7-6 and TRBJ2-7 gives the whole variable domain GAGVSQSPRYKVTKRGQDVALRCDPISGHVSLYWYRQALGQGPEFLTYFNYEAQQDKSGLPNDRFSAERPEGSISTLTIQRTEQRDSAMYRCASSPRGYASGGTYEQYFGPGTRLTVT.

This clonotype was found a few times. V gene TRBV6-2 or TRBV6-3 combines with J gene TRBJ1-5, with a tentative D call TRBD1 (5 bases). Germline loops: CDR1 MNHEY, CDR2 SVGEGT. CDR3 length equals 15 residues. Trimming left V 6 bases short and J 9 bases short, with 21 bases between. The CDR3 loop reads CASSPDGTRGRPQHF. CDR3 nucleotide sequence: TGTGCCAGCAGCCCTGACGGGACCCGAGGGAGGCCCCAGCATTTT.

This clonotype was detected once. The chain links TRBV20-1 to TRBJ1-1; D ambiguous. V lost 7 bases and J lost 1, with 7 bases in between. This CDR3 is 11 amino acids long. Germline V gene lookup returns CDR1 DFQATT and CDR2 SNEGSKA (reference sequence). The CDR3 nucleotides are TGCAGTGGTTGGGAGAACACTGAAGCTTTCTTT. This sequence encodes CSGWENTEAFF.

This clonotype was found a few times. The chain recombines TRBV10-3 with TRBJ2-7; 11 nucleotides align to TRBD2. The CDR3 sequence is 13 residues long. Unmatched junction bases numbered 6, after V lost 8 bases and J lost 6 bases. Germline loops: CDR1 ENHRY, CDR2 SYGVKD. The CDR3 sequence is CAIPLAGVREQYF. The CDR3 DNA follows: TGTGCCATCCCACTAGCGGGAGTCCGCGAGCAGTACTTC.

In its sample, this clonotype was seen a few times. V usage is TRBV12-3 or TRBV12-4 and J usage is TRBJ1-2; perhaps TRBD1 as D (5 bases). This CDR3 is 12 amino acids long. The V and J ends lost 7 bases and 6 bases respectively, with 12 bases between them. The CDR3 spells CASTHWGDGYTF. CDR3 nucleotide sequence: TGTGCCAGCACCCACTGGGGGGATGGCTACACCTTC.

This clonotype has just a few counts. The CDR3: CASSFSGRAVTGELFF. The DNA for the CDR3 is TGTGCCAGCAGCTTTAGCGGGAGGGCCGTGACCGGGGAGCTGTTTTTT. The V and J genes are TRBV7-3 and TRBJ2-2, with 11 bases identical to TRBD2. This CDR3 spans 16 amino acids. V shed 3 bases, J shed 5 bases, and the junction held 5 bases outside the gene matches. Germline loops: CDR1 SGHTA, CDR2 FQGTGA.

V gene TRBV15 combines with J gene TRBJ2-1; 11 positions agree with TRBD2. J was trimmed by 4 bases and V by 5 bases; bases with no gene match: 7. Germline V gives CDR1 LNHNV, CDR2 YYDKDF (reference sequence). This CDR3 spans 16 amino acids. The CDR3, as DNA: TGTGCCACCAGCGCTTCCGGGACTAGCGGTTACAATGAGCAGTTCTTC. It yields the protein CATSASGTSGYNEQFF.

The sample holds a few counts of this clonotype. J is TRBJ2-1 and V is TRBV21-1; the listed D gene, TRBD2, was not tested against the DNA. TRBV21-1 is annotated as a pseudogene. The CDR3 consists of 17 residues. CDR3 in DNA: TGTGCCAGCAGCAAGGAGTCTCGGGGACGGGATTACAATGAGCAGTTCTTC. Protein sequence: CASSKESRGRDYNEQFF.

CDR3 nucleotide sequence: TGCGCCAGCAGCCAAGATGCGCGGTTAAGCTCCTACGAGCAGTACTTC. Translated, it gives CASSQDARLSSYEQYF. The rearrangement uses TRBV4-3 and TRBJ2-7; D not resolved. Trimming pared 0 bases from V and 0 bases from J, leaving 12 bases between. CDR3 length: 16 residues. Germline assignment: CDR1 LGHNA and CDR2 YSLEER.

This clonotype was detected ten times or more. The chain carries TRBV4-3 and TRBJ1-1, with 7 bases identical to TRBD1. Unmatched junction bases numbered 9, after V lost 1 base and J lost 4 bases. The CDR3 contains 16 residues. Looked up from germline, CDR1 is LGHNA and CDR2 is YSLEER. CDR3 sequence: CASSQVVGGRVTEAFF. The DNA for the CDR3 is TGCGCCAGCAGCCAAGTTGTAGGGGGCCGGGTCACTGAAGCTTTCTTT.

The rearrangement joins TRBV5-1 to TRBJ1-2, with 12 bases that match TRBD1. The CDR3 runs to 15 residues. CDR1 is SGHRS, CDR2 YFSETQ, per germline. J was trimmed by 8 bases and V by 4 bases; bases with no gene match: 9. As DNA, the CDR3 is TGCGCCAGCAGCCCAGCGGGACAGGGGGCGAGAGGCTACACCTTC. This translates into CASSPAGQGARGYTF.

V gene TRBV12-3 or TRBV12-4 combines with J gene TRBJ2-2; possible D gene TRBD2, 6 bases. This CDR3 has 14 residues. Trimming left V 4 bases short and J 5 bases short, with 11 bases between. The CDR3 bases are TGTGCCAGCAGTTCGGGGGAGTGGACCGGGGAGCTGTTTTTT. This codes for CASSSGEWTGELFF.

This clonotype turned up a few times. This sequence joins TRBV7-2 and TRBJ1-2, with 8 bases fitting TRBD1. Germline V lookup: CDR1 SGHTA, CDR2 FQGNSA. This CDR3 region has 14 residues. After removal of 1 base from V and 8 bases from J, the junction contained 6 bases not matched to a gene. The CDR3 loop reads CASSLEDRVRGYTF. The CDR3 nucleotides read TGTGCCAGCAGCTTAGAGGACAGGGTACGCGGCTACACCTTC.

A few counts support this clonotype. The gene calls are TRBV11-1 and TRBJ2-1, with 9 bases identical to TRBD2. J gave up 4 bases and V 5 bases, and 9 bases lay outside the gene matches. This CDR3 spans 16 amino acids. Germline-derived CDR1 and CDR2 are SGHAT and FQDESV (reference sequence). As DNA, the CDR3 is TGTGCCAGCAGCATCACGGGACTAGCAGATTACAATGAGCAGTTCTTC. Translated: CASSITGLADYNEQFF.

Of note for this clonotype: A junction boundary mismatches the germline segment, possibly from a read error. The rearrangement uses TRBV20-1 and TRBJ2-5, with D perhaps assigned TRBD1 or TRBD2 (5 bases each). Germline CDR1 is DFQATT and CDR2 is SNEGSKA (reference sequence). The CDR3 contains 14 residues. CDR3 protein: CSAREGTLRGTQYF. CDR3 DNA: TGCAGTGCAAGAGAGGGGACGTTAAGAGGGACCCAGTACTTC.

The V and J genes are TRBV9 and TRBJ2-3; 8 bases fit TRBD2. J was trimmed by 2 bases and V by 1 base; bases with no gene match: 3. This CDR3 region has 15 residues. Germline-derived CDR1 and CDR2 are SGDLS and YYNGEE. CDR3 DNA sequence: TGTGCCAGCAGCGTAAGCGGGAGCTACACAGATACGCAGTATTTT. Translated: CASSVSGSYTDTQYF.

This chain joins TRBV2 and TRBJ2-7; D may match TRBD1 or TRBD2 (6 bases each). Trimming took off 6 bases at V and 0 bases at J, with 15 bases between the two ends. In germline, CDR1 is SNHLY, CDR2 FYNNEI. The CDR3 contains 15 residues. The CDR3 loop is CASRDRGGLSYEQYF. CDR3 DNA sequence: TGTGCCAGCAGGGATCGAGGGGGGCTCTCCTACGAGCAGTACTTC.

This clonotype showed up just a few times. This chain uses TRBV7-2 with TRBJ2-7; D uncertain. The CDR3 runs 14 residues. V dropped 1 base and J dropped 3 bases, with 10 bases sitting between them. Germline CDR1 SGHTA, CDR2 FQGNSA. The CDR3 spells CASSLEGFFYEQYF. In nucleotides, the CDR3 is TGTGCCAGCAGCTTAGAGGGTTTCTTCTACGAGCAGTACTTC.

This clonotype was recorded a few times. The chain carries TRBV9 and TRBJ2-1; tentative D call: TRBD1 (6 bases). CDR3 length: 14 amino acids. Trimming removed 0 bases at V and 11 bases at J, with 15 bases between. The germline gives CDR1 SGDLS, CDR2 YYNGEE. As DNA, the CDR3 is TGTGCCAGCAGCGTAGGCGGTGGGGGCCTACAGCAGTTCTTC. This translates into CASSVGGGGLQQFF.

The V call is TRBV9, the J call TRBJ2-1, with TRBD1 matching 10 bases. With V trimmed by 5 bases and J by 1 base, 21 bases remained unmatched. CDR1 is SGDLS, CDR2 YYNGEE, per germline. CDR3 length equals 21 residues. In nucleotides, the CDR3 is TGTGCCAGCAGTCATAAACGGGACAGGGGCTTTTCGGGGGCTTCCTACAATGAGCAGTTCTTC. Translation: CASSHKRDRGFSGASYNEQFF.

This clonotype was found a few times. This chain uses TRBV7-2 with TRBJ2-5; TRBD2 might be the D (6 bases). Between the trimmed V and J ends, which lost 5 bases and 1 base, there was a span of 17 bases. This CDR3 is built from 16 residues. Germline CDR1 and CDR2: SGHTA and FQGNSA. Here the CDR3 reads CASSPNPGTFQETQYF. The CDR3 DNA reads TGTGCCAGCAGCCCTAACCCCGGGACTTTCCAAGAGACCCAGTACTTC.

This clonotype was seen more than once but under ten times. V is TRBV29-1 and J is TRBJ2-1, with D possibly matching TRBD2 (5 bases). The CDR3 spans 15 residues. The germline CDR1 and CDR2 sequences are SQVTM and ANQGSEA. V was clipped by 5 bases and J by 1 base, with 15 bases between them. The CDR3 here is CSVLPSSGSYNEQFF. The CDR3 DNA sequence: TGCAGCGTTCTCCCTTCCAGCGGATCCTACAATGAGCAGTTCTTC.